Below are 13 T cell receptor beta chains sequenced from a single sample in a study of T cell repertoires in cytomegalovirus infection. Via MiXCR, TCRdb re-called the reads, giving one row per CDR3 protein. The profile covers under 350,000 distinct CDR3 sequences, with roughly a tenth appearing a single time and approximately 2.4% taken by the ten largest. The sequenced sample was PBMCs. The origin of the receptors is a human donor in good health (CMV status not recorded). Some clones in this sample may be carry-over from other donors' samples.

The V and J genes are TRBV20-1 and TRBJ2-7; maybe TRBD2 (7 bases). CDR1 is DFQATT and CDR2 is SNEGSKA in the germline V gene (reference sequence). V lost 3 bases and J 4 bases, leaving 16 bases between the germline ends. The CDR3 has 14 amino acids. The CDR3 loop reads CSASLGGRRYEQYF. The CDR3 DNA sequence: TGCAGTGCTAGTCTGGGGGGGCGAAGGTACGAGCAGTACTTC.

This clonotype has more than one count but fewer than ten. The chain has TRBV29-1 and TRBJ1-2, with D maybe TRBD1 (5 bases). CDR1 is SQVTM, CDR2 ANQGSEA, per germline. The CDR3 loop spans 14 amino acids. V shed 3 bases and J shed 4 bases, with 15 bases lying between them. CDR3 in amino acids: CSVDPQGAAYGYTF. The DNA for the CDR3 is TGCAGCGTTGACCCCCAGGGAGCTGCCTATGGCTACACCTTC. The full variable domain, completed using reference TRBV29-1 and TRBJ1-2, is SAVISQKPSRDICQRGTSLTIQCQVDSQVTMMFWYRQQPGQSLTLIATANQGSEATYESGFVIDKFPISRPNLTFSTLTVSNMSPEDSSIYLCSVDPQGAAYGYTFGSGTRLTVV.

Notes on this clonotype: It may be a read error: a sequence one base away is much more abundant. The DNA of the CDR3 is TGCAGCGTTGAAAAAAGCGCACACAATGAGCAGTTCTTC. Amino acid sequence: CSVEKSAHNEQFF. The V gene is TRBV29-1, the J gene TRBJ2-1; D ambiguous. Per germline, CDR1 SQVTM and CDR2 ANQGSEA. The CDR3 contains 13 residues. The germline V and J ends were trimmed by 2 bases and 5 bases, with 10 bases remaining between them.

The table lists this clonotype with many counts. This sequence joins TRBV25-1 and TRBJ1-3; the D is unclear. Germline lookup yields CDR1 MGHDK and CDR2 SYGVNS. The CDR3 sequence is 13 residues long. Trimming pared 6 bases from V and 0 bases from J, leaving 6 bases between. The CDR3, as DNA: TGTGCCAGCAGCTGGGGCTCTGGAAACACCATATATTTT. This codes for CASSWGSGNTIYF. Full variable domain (rest looked up from reference TRBV25-1 and TRBJ1-3): EADIYQTPRYLVIGTGKKITLECSQTMGHDKMYWYQQDPGMELHLIHYSYGVNSTEKGDLSSESTVSRIRTEHFPLTLESARPSHTSQYLCASSWGSGNTIYFGEGSWLTVV.

This clonotype was found many times. The V and J genes are TRBV6-1 and TRBJ2-1; TRBD2 matches at 11 bases. Germline V gene lookup returns CDR1 MNHNS and CDR2 SASEGT. This CDR3 has 17 residues. With 5 bases clipped from V and 0 bases from J, the junction kept 6 bases outside the gene matches. The CDR3 protein is CASSPSGGSFSYNEQFF. CDR3 bases: TGTGCCAGCAGTCCTAGCGGGGGGTCCTTCTCCTACAATGAGCAGTTCTTC.

This clonotype occurred a few times. The rearrangement links TRBV20-1 to TRBJ2-3; TRBD2 is a possible D gene (6 bases). This CDR3 has 12 amino acids. Trimming stripped 5 bases from V and 9 bases from J, with 15 bases between. Germline V gene sequence: CDR1 DFQATT, CDR2 SNEGSKA (reference sequence). The CDR3 spells CSALKTAGTQYF. The CDR3 DNA reads TGCAGTGCTCTAAAGACGGCGGGAACGCAGTATTTT.

This clonotype was counted a few times. V is TRBV18 and J is TRBJ2-3; D unclear. Germline loops: CDR1 KGHSH, CDR2 LQKENI. Trimming removed 3 bases from V and 0 bases from J, with 13 bases in between. The CDR3 spans 16 residues. CDR3 protein: CASSPTTLISTDTQYF. The CDR3 DNA is TGTGCCAGCTCACCTACTACACTAATCAGCACAGATACGCAGTATTTT. The full variable domain, in which reference TRBV18 and TRBJ2-3 provide the parts outside the CDR3, is NAGVMQNPRHLVRRRGQEARLRCSPMKGHSHVYWYRQLPEEGLKFMVYLQKENIIDESGMPKERFSAEFPKEGPSILRIQQVVRGDSAAYFCASSPTTLISTDTQYFGPGTRLTVL.

This clonotype appeared many times. The chain combines TRBV20-1 with TRBJ1-2, with 8 bases matching TRBD1. With V trimmed by 0 bases and J by 8 bases, 5 bases remained unmatched. Per germline, CDR1 DFQATT and CDR2 SNEGSKA (reference sequence). There are 13 residues in the CDR3. The CDR3 nucleotides are TGCAGTGCTAGAGATCCCAGGGGGCAGGGCTACACCTTC. This codes for CSARDPRGQGYTF.

This clonotype showed up many times. This chain joins TRBV5-6 and TRBJ1-1, with D unclear. The CDR3 has 14 residues. The V end was cut by 0 bases, the J end by 4 bases, with 10 bases between. Germline CDR1 and CDR2: SGHDT and YYEEEE. CDR3 sequence (DNA): TGTGCCAGCAGCTTGGGACGCCCGAGCACTGAAGCTTTCTTT. This codes for CASSLGRPSTEAFF.

This chain uses TRBV20-1 with TRBJ2-1, with 12 bases that match TRBD1. Trimming cost V 6 bases and J 1 base; bases outside gene matches: 13. The CDR3 length is 18 residues. Germline V gene sequence: CDR1 DFQATT, CDR2 SNEGSKA (reference sequence). CDR3 coding DNA: TGCAGTGCCCCCTTTGGGACAGGGGGCACCCCTTCCTACAATGAGCAGTTCTTC. Protein sequence: CSAPFGTGGTPSYNEQFF.

This clonotype came up a few times. The rearrangement uses TRBV6-2 or TRBV6-3 and TRBJ1-5; weak D call: TRBD1 (5 bases). Trimming took off 6 bases at V and 4 bases at J, with 19 bases between the two ends. Germline CDR1 reads MNHEY; CDR2 reads SVGEGT. The CDR3 covers 16 residues. The CDR3 reads CASSRTGVGNNQPQHF. In DNA form, the CDR3 reads TGTGCCAGCAGCCGTACAGGAGTCGGGAATAATCAGCCCCAGCATTTT.

The CDR3 is CSVDQVPRQGYTF. CDR3 nucleotides: TGCAGCGTTGATCAGGTTCCACGCCAGGGCTACACCTTC. The V and J genes are TRBV29-1 and TRBJ1-2, with no clear D. CDR1 is SQVTM, CDR2 ANQGSEA, per germline. The CDR3 has 13 residues. V lost 3 bases, J lost 8 bases, and 16 bases lay in between.

This clonotype was counted at least ten times. CDR3 amino acids: CASRGATGRIEKLFF. The DNA for the CDR3 is TGTGCCAGCAGAGGGGCGACAGGGAGAATAGAAAAACTGTTTTTT. This sequence joins TRBV28 and TRBJ1-4, with 7 positions matching TRBD1. Germline V gene sequence: CDR1 MDHEN, CDR2 SYDVKM. The trim removed 6 bases at V and 8 bases at J, leaving 12 bases unmatched. The CDR3 runs 15 residues.